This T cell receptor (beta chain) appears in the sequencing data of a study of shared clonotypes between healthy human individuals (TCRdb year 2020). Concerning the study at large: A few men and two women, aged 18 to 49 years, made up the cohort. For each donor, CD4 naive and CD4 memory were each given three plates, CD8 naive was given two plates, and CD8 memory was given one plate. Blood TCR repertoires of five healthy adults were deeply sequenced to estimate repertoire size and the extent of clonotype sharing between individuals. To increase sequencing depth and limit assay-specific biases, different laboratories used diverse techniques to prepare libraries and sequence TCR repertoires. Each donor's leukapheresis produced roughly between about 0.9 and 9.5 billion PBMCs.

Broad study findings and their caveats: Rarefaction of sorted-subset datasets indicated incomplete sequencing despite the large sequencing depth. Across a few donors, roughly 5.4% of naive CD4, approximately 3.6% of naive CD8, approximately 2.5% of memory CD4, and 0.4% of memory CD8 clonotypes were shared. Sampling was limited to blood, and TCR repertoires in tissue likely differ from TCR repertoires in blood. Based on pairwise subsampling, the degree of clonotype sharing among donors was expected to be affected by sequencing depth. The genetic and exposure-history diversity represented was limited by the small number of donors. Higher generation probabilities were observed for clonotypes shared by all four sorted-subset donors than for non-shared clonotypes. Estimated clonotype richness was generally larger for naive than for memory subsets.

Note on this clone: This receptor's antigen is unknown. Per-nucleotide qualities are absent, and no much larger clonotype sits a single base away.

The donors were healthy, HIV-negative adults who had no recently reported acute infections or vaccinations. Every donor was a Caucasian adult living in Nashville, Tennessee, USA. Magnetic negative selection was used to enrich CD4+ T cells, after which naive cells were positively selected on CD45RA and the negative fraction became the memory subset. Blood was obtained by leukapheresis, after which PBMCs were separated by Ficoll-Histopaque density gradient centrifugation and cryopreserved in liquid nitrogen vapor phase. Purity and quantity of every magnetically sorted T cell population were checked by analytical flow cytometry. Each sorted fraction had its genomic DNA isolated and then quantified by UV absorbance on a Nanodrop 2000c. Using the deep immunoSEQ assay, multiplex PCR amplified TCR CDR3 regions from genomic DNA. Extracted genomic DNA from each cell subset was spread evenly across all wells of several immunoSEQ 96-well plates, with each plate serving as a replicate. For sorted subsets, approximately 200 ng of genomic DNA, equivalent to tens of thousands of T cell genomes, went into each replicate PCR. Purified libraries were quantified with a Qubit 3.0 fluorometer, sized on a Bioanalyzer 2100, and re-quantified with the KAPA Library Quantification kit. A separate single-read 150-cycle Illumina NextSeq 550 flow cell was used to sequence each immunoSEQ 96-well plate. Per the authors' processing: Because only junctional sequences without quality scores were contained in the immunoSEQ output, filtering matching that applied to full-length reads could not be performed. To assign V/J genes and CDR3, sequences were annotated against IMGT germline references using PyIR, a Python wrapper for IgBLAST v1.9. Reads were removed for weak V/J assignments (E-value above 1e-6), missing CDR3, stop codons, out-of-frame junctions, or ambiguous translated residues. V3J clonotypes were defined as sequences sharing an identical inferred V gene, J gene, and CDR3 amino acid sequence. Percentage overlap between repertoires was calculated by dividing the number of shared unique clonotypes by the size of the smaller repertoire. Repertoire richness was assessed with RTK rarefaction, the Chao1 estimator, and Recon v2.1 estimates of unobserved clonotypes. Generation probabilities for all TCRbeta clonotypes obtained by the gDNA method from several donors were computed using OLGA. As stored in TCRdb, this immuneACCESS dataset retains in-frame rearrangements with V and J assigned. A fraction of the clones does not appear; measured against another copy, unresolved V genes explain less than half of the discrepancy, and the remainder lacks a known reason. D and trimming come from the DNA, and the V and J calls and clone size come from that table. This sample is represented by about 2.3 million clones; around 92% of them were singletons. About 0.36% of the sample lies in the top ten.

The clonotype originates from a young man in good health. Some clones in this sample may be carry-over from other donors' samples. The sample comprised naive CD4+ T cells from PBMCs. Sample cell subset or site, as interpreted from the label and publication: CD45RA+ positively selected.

The CDR3 has the sequence CASSRPTGPPPYEQYF. The DNA is TGTGCCAGCAGTCGACCCACAGGCCCCCCACCCTACGAGCAGTACTTC. The V gene is TRBV28 and the J gene is TRBJ2-7; the D gene is perhaps TRBD1, from 5 matching bases. The germline V gene provides CDR1 MDHEN and CDR2 SYDVKM. The CDR3 holds 16 amino acids from the cysteine to the phenylalanine. The CDR3 DNA has 48 bases and is translated from base 1. The trim is 5 bases for V and 2 bases for J, with a gap of 19 bases between the germline ends.